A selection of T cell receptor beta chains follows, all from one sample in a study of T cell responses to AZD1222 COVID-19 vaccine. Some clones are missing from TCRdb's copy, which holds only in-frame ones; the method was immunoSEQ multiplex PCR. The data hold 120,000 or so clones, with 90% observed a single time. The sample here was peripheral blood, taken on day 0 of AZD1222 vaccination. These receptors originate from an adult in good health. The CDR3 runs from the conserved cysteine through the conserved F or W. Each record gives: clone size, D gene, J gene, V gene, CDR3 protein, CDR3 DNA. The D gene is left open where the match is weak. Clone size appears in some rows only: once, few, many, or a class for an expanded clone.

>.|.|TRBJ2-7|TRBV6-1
CASSEGRGGYEQYF
TGTGCCAGCAGTGAAGGCAGGGGTGGGTACGAGCAGTACTTC
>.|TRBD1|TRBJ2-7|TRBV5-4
CASSLGVRTGLSEQYF
TGTGCCAGCAGCTTGGGAGTAAGGACAGGGCTCTCAGAGCAGTACTTC
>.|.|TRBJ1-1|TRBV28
CASRGGVNTEAFF
TGTGCCAGCAGGGGGGGGGTGAACACTGAAGCTTTCTTT
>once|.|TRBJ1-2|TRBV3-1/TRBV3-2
CASSPSPRYGYTF
TGTGCCAGCAGCCCGTCACCTCGCTATGGCTACACCTTC
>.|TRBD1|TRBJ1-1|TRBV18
CASSQTGAEAFF
TGTGCCAGCTCACAGACAGGGGCTGAAGCTTTCTTT
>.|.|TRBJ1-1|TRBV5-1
CASSLGTANTEAFF
TGCGCCAGCAGCTTGGGGACAGCAAACACTGAAGCTTTCTTT
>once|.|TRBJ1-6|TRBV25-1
CASSEFGQGAYNSPLHF
TGTGCCAGCAGTGAATTCGGCCAAGGGGCCTATAATTCACCCCTCCACTTT
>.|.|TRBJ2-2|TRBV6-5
CASSYAGELFF
TGTGCCAGCAGTTACGCCGGGGAGCTGTTTTTT
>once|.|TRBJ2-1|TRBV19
CASSTRGHSYNEQFF
TGTGCCAGTAGTACGCGGGGACACTCCTACAATGAGCAGTTCTTC
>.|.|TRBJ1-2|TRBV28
CASSPLGTQAGYTF
TGTGCCAGCAGCCCACTCGGGACTCAGGCCGGCTACACCTTC
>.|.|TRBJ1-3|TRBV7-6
CASRRQISGNTIYF
TGTGCCAGCCGGAGGCAGATCTCTGGAAACACCATATATTTT
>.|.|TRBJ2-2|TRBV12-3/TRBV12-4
CASSFGTGELFF
TGTGCCAGCAGTTTTGGCACCGGGGAGCTGTTTTTT
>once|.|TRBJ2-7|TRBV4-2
CASSHYRAQAYEQYF
TGTGCCAGCAGCCACTACCGGGCCCAAGCCTACGAGCAGTACTTC
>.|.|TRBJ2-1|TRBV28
CASSSGMHYNEQFF
TGTGCCAGCAGTTCCGGGATGCATTACAATGAGCAGTTCTTC